The T cell receptor (beta chain) described here comes from a study of blood T cell repertoires in COVID-19 (dated by TCRdb to 2018 to 2021). At the level of the whole study: Collaborator samples came from the United States, Italy and Spain and covered acute and convalescent phases of COVID-19. The prospective study material was composed of cDNA or gDNA derived from T cells, B-cell-depleted T cells, or PBMCs. Deeply sampled blood TCRbeta repertoires from subjects exposed to, actively infected with, or recovered from COVID-19 were included in the dataset. The repertoires were released in a freely available public database intended as a resource for research on the immune response to SARS-CoV-2. Samples were obtained from the ongoing ImmuneRACE study (first 160 participants) and from 1,254 subjects provided by 6 global collaborators. The sample metadata nearly always contained a de-identified subject ID, COVID-19 status, age in years and sex. Where available, HLA class I and class II types were obtained from metadata supplied by the sample provider rather than from assay-based typing. Study-level results and caveats: Clinical and demographic metadata were provided uncurated, with the amount varying by source and participant.

Samples from volunteer blood donors who had recovered from COVID-19 were contributed by a second Seattle source. Each collaborating institution followed its own protocols to collect whole blood in K2EDTA tubes. For TCRbeta analysis, collaborators shipped samples in one of three forms: frozen whole blood, isolated PBMCs, or DNA extracted from either of those sample types. This clone was observed a single time. What antigen it recognizes has not been identified. Base quality data are lacking; no much larger clone is found one base away. The immunoSEQ Assay, a bias-controlled multiplex PCR, was used to amplify TCRbeta CDR3 regions from genomic DNA. In the authors' own workflow: Nucleated cell counts per sample were estimated from amplification of reference gene primers within the assay. To quantify the absolute abundance of each unique TCRbeta CDR3 rearrangement, sequence reads were collapsed and filtered. For each sample, productive Simpson clonality was calculated as the square root of Simpson's diversity index across productive rearrangements. TCRdb's version of the immuneACCESS table is confined to in-frame rearrangements and falls short of the full clone set. An unresolved V gene accounts for under half of the shortfall where checked; the remainder is of unknown origin. D and trimming were read from the DNA, whereas the V and J calls and clone size are those reported in that table. This sample gives 250,000 or so clones in total; about nine tenths of them show up just once. The ten largest clonotypes hold about 0.94% of the sample.

Trimmed from V: 1 base; trimmed from J: 6 bases; junction bases lacking a gene match: 4. The CDR3, cysteine through phenylalanine, is 15 amino acids long. Only the CDR3 region is kept as DNA, spanning 45 bases read in frame from base 1. The germline V gene (reference sequence) gives CDR1 as SGHNT and CDR2 as YYREEE. Sequenced: peripheral blood. The chain was built from TRBV5-4 and TRBJ2-2; TRBD2 lines up with 9 middle nucleotides. The clonotype originates from a woman in her thirties or forties who had recovered from COVID-19. The CDR3 loop reads CASSLMVAGAGELFF. The DNA is as follows: TGTGCCAGCAGCTTGATGGTAGCGGGAGCCGGGGAGCTGTTTTTT.